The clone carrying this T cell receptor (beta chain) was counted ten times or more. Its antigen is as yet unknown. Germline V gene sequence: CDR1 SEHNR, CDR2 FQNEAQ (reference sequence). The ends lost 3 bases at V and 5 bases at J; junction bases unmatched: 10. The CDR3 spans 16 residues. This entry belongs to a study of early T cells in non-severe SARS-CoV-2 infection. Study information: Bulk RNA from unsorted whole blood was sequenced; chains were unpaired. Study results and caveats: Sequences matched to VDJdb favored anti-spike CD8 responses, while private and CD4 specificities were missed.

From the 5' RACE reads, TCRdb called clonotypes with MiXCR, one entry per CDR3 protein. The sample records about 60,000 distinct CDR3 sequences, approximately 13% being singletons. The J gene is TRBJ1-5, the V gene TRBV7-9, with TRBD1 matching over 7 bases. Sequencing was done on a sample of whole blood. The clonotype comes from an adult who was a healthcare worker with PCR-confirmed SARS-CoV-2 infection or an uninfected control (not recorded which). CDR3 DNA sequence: TGTGCCAGCAGCTTGATCCTCGGGACAGAAGATCAGCCCCAGCATTTT. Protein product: CASSLILGTEDQPQHF. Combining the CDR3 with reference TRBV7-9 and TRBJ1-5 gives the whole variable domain DTGVSQNPRHKITKRGQNVTFRCDPISEHNRLYWYRQTLGQGPEFLTYFQNEAQLEKSRLLSDRFSAERPKGSFSTLEIQRTEQGDSAMYLCASSLILGTEDQPQHFGDGTRLSIL.